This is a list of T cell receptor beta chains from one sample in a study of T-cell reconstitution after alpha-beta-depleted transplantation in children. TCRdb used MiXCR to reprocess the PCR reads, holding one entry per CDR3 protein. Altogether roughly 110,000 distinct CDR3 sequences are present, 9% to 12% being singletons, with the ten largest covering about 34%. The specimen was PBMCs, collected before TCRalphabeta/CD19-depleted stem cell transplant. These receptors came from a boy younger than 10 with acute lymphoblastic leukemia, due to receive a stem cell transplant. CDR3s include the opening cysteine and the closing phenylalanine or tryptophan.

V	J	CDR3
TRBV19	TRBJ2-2	CASSVTSGANTGELFF
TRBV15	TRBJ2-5	CATRSSTGMFETQYF
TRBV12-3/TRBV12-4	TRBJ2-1	CASSFYLDTYNEQFF
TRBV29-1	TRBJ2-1	CSATEFNEQFF
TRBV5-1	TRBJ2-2	CASSPSIAGGAGELFF
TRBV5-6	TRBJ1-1	CASSWAGRTEAFF
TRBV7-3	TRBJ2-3	CASSPDRGQADTQYF
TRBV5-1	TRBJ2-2	CASSLGPGGVGELFF
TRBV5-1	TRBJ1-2	CASSLGRDTYGYTF
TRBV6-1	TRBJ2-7	CASSPPLSGGYEQYF
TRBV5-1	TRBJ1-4	CASSWTDTNEKLFF
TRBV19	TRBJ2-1	CASRRPSGTYNEQFF
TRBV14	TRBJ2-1	CASSQELGLARNEQFF